These 25 T cell receptor beta chains were sequenced from one sample in a study of T-cell memory formation after mild COVID-19. TCRdb recomputed calls from the 5' RACE reads with MiXCR, one row per CDR3 protein. The table lists approximately 410,000 distinct CDR3 sequences, more than 20% of them singletons. Material: PBMCs or a T cell subset sorted from them (not recorded which). Receptors were obtained from an adult woman who had mild COVID-19 (a few samples of this study predate the infection). Cell type and time point are not known.

The gene calls are TRBV11-3 and TRBJ2-2; 8 positions match TRBD2. Germline values: CDR1 SGHNT, CDR2 YENEEA. The CDR3 runs 14 residues. V trimming: 5 bases; J trimming: 8 bases; junction bases outside the gene matches: 7. The CDR3, as DNA: TGTGCCAGCAGCCTGGGACTAGTAGGTGGGGAGCTGTTTTTT. This sequence encodes CASSLGLVGGELFF.

V usage is TRBV10-1 and J usage is TRBJ2-5; D is uncertain. The V end was cut by 2 bases, the J end by 0 bases, with 7 bases between. The CDR3 has 14 amino acids. Germline CDR1 reads WNHNN; CDR2 reads SYGVQD (reference sequence). CDR3: CASSEVAYQETQYF. The CDR3 DNA sequence: TGCGCCAGCAGTGAGGTGGCGTACCAAGAGACCCAGTACTTC.

The chain carries TRBV7-3 and TRBJ2-2, with TRBD2 identical over 13 bases. V shed 2 bases, J shed 4 bases, and the junction held 16 bases outside the gene matches. The CDR3 has 21 residues. Germline V gives CDR1 SGHTA, CDR2 FQGTGA. The CDR3 bases are TGTGCCAGCAGCTTAGGGAGTCGGACTAGCGGGGGATACGTGGGCACCGGGGAGCTGTTTTTT. Its translation: CASSLGSRTSGGYVGTGELFF.

This clonotype showed up just a few times. The chain couples TRBV4-2 to TRBJ1-2; D is ambiguous. Trimming cost V 2 bases and J 8 bases, with 12 bases left between them. The CDR3 has 13 amino acids. The V gene's germline CDR1 is LGHNA and CDR2 YNFKEQ. CDR3 protein: CASSQIPKGGYTF. The CDR3 DNA reads TGTGCCAGCAGCCAAATCCCCAAGGGAGGCTACACCTTC.

This clonotype appeared a few times. The chain recombines TRBV29-1 with TRBJ2-7; 9 positions agree with TRBD1. The germline gives CDR1 SQVTM, CDR2 ANQGSEA. The CDR3 consists of 12 residues. The V and J ends lost 4 bases and 4 bases, in that order; junction bases with no gene match: 2. CDR3 in amino acids: CSVGQGEYEQYF. CDR3 DNA: TGCAGCGTTGGACAGGGGGAGTACGAGCAGTACTTC.

The chain combines TRBV12-3 or TRBV12-4 with TRBJ2-5; 10 nucleotides align to TRBD2. The CDR3 totals 15 residues. V lost 5 bases and J lost 0; bases outside the gene matches: 3. The CDR3 protein is CASSNSGRYQETQYF. In DNA form, the CDR3 reads TGTGCCAGCAGTAATAGCGGGAGGTACCAAGAGACCCAGTACTTC.

The chain has TRBV12-3 or TRBV12-4 and TRBJ2-3, with 7 bases matching TRBD2. This CDR3 has 15 residues. Unmatched junction bases numbered 8, after V lost 7 bases and J lost 1 base. DNA of the CDR3: TGTGCCAGCACCAAAGCGGGGCGGGGCACAGATACGCAGTATTTT. Its protein product is CASTKAGRGTDTQYF.

V usage is TRBV7-2 and J usage is TRBJ2-6, with unresolved D. V was cut by 4 bases and J by 3 bases, with 7 bases left in between. The CDR3 has 14 amino acids. Looked up from germline, CDR1 is SGHTA and CDR2 is FQGNSA. CDR3 region: CASSSAYGANVLTF. The CDR3 DNA follows: TGTGCCAGCAGCTCGGCGTATGGGGCCAACGTCCTGACTTTC.

The chain links TRBV6-5 to TRBJ1-2; D remains ambiguous. V lost 5 bases, J lost 2 bases, and 9 bases lay in between. CDR3 length equals 13 residues. Germline V lookup: CDR1 MNHEY, CDR2 SVGAGI. The chain's CDR3 is CASSSGLNYGYTF. The CDR3 nucleotides are TGTGCCAGCAGTAGTGGACTAAACTATGGCTACACCTTC.

V and J are TRBV29-1 and TRBJ1-2; TRBD1 agrees at 9 bases. Germline CDR1 SQVTM, CDR2 ANQGSEA. The CDR3 length is 15 residues. The trim removed 6 bases at V and 4 bases at J, leaving 12 bases unmatched. The DNA for the CDR3 is TGCAGCGTCTCATTATCAGGACAGGGGACCTATGGCTACACCTTC. The encoded protein is CSVSLSGQGTYGYTF.

V usage is TRBV5-1 and J usage is TRBJ1-2; TRBD1 aligns across 8 bases. With V trimmed by 4 bases and J by 4 bases, 6 bases remained unmatched. Germline V gene data show CDR1 as SGHRS and CDR2 as YFSETQ. The CDR3 is made up of 14 amino acids. The CDR3 spells CASSIGQGPYGYTF. CDR3 nucleotides: TGCGCCAGCAGCATTGGACAGGGCCCCTATGGCTACACCTTC.

The chain recombines TRBV18 with TRBJ1-5; D unclear. This CDR3 has 15 residues. Germline V gene data show CDR1 as KGHSH and CDR2 as LQKENI. The germline V and J ends were trimmed by 6 bases and 0 bases, with 12 bases remaining between them. The CDR3 coding sequence is TGTGCCAGCTCGCCCGGGATCCCTAGCAATCAGCCCCAGCATTTT. This encodes CASSPGIPSNQPQHF.

In this sample, this clonotype turned up a few times. The chain uses TRBV7-8 and TRBJ1-6, with D perhaps matching TRBD1 (5 bases). The germline V gene encodes CDR1 SGHVS and CDR2 FQNEAQ. CDR3 length: 14 residues. The ends were cut back, 3 bases at V and 5 bases at J, with 8 bases in the middle. The CDR3 DNA reads as TGTGCCAGCAGCTTGGGGGGGGATAATTCACCCCTCCACTTT. It yields the protein CASSLGGDNSPLHF.

This clonotype was seen many times. V gene TRBV3-1 combines with J gene TRBJ2-7; 8 nucleotides align to TRBD1. The CDR3 loop spans 16 amino acids. Per germline, CDR1 LGHDT and CDR2 YNNKEL (reference sequence). The J segment lost 6 bases and the V segment lost 0 bases, leaving 10 bases of the junction unmatched. For the CDR3, the DNA is TGTGCCAGCAGCCAAGACAGGGGGCCTCAGCGCAGCGAGCAGTACTTC. Translated, it gives CASSQDRGPQRSEQYF.

In its sample, this clonotype was seen many times. The genes are TRBV4-2 and TRBJ2-5; 7 bases agree with TRBD2. The CDR3 runs to 19 residues. The J segment lost 10 bases and the V segment lost 3 bases, leaving 26 bases of the junction unmatched. Germline lookup yields CDR1 LGHNA and CDR2 YNFKEQ. CDR3 sequence: CASSQQPPGVAGERRDQYF. CDR3 coding DNA: TGTGCCAGCAGCCAGCAGCCGCCTGGAGTAGCGGGCGAAAGGAGGGACCAGTACTTC.

This clonotype showed up just once. The J gene is TRBJ2-1, the V gene TRBV15; D uncertain. Trimming took off 1 base at V and 3 bases at J, with 13 bases between the two ends. The CDR3 loop spans 16 amino acids. Germline V CDR1 and CDR2: LNHNV, YYDKDF (reference sequence). CDR3 bases: TGTGCCACCAGCAGAGCGGCAGGCGTGGGCTACAATGAGCAGTTCTTC. It yields the protein CATSRAAGVGYNEQFF.

This sequence joins TRBV12-3 or TRBV12-4 and TRBJ2-7; D perhaps matches TRBD1 (6 bases). The CDR3 spans 14 residues. The germline V and J ends were trimmed by 5 bases and 6 bases, with 17 bases remaining between them. The CDR3 sequence is CASSLTYRVVEQYF. The DNA for the CDR3 is TGTGCCAGCAGTCTTACTTACAGGGTCGTCGAGCAGTACTTC.

This clonotype occurred a few times. The chain carries TRBV3-1 and TRBJ2-7; D is ambiguous. CDR1 is LGHDT, CDR2 YNNKEL, per germline (reference sequence). The CDR3 runs 14 residues. Deletions cut 5 bases from V and 0 bases from J, with 11 bases between. CDR3 in amino acids: CASSDQTHSYEQYF. In DNA, the CDR3 is TGTGCCAGCAGCGACCAGACCCACTCCTACGAGCAGTACTTC.

As DNA, the CDR3 is TGTGCCAGCAGCTTCAGGGTTTCGACCGGGGAGCTGTTTTTT. Translating it yields CASSFRVSTGELFF. This chain connects TRBV3-1 to TRBJ2-2, with a possible D match to TRBD1 (5 bases). This CDR3 spans 14 amino acids. The V end lost 5 bases, the J end lost 5 bases, and 12 bases lay between the germline ends. The germline gives CDR1 LGHDT, CDR2 YNNKEL (reference sequence).

V is TRBV7-9 and J is TRBJ2-1; TRBD2 aligns across 7 bases. Per the germline V gene, CDR1 is SEHNR and CDR2 is FQNEAQ (reference sequence). The ends lost 5 bases at V and 9 bases at J; junction bases unmatched: 7. This CDR3 contains 13 residues. The CDR3 region is CASSTDGTIEQFF. CDR3 coding DNA: TGTGCCAGCAGCACCGACGGGACTATTGAGCAGTTCTTC.

There are a few counts of this clonotype. The chain uses TRBV12-3 or TRBV12-4 and TRBJ1-5, with 10 bases matching TRBD1. V lost 4 bases and J lost 9; bases outside the gene matches: 6. The CDR3 runs 14 residues. The CDR3 protein is CASSSGQGERPQHF. CDR3 in DNA: TGTGCCAGCAGTTCCGGACAGGGGGAGAGGCCCCAGCATTTT.

The chain recombines TRBV5-1 with TRBJ2-1; 7 bases line up with TRBD1. The germline V gene encodes CDR1 SGHRS and CDR2 YFSETQ. The CDR3 has 14 amino acids. V shed 7 bases and J 8 bases; nucleotides not matched to a gene: 12. Here the CDR3 DNA reads TGCGCCAGCCACCCCGGGACAGCTATCGATGAGCAGTTCTTC. Residues: CASHPGTAIDEQFF. Using reference TRBV5-1 and TRBJ2-1 for the parts outside the CDR3, the full variable domain is KAGVTQTPRYLIKTRGQQVTLSCSPISGHRSVSWYQQTPGQGLQFLFEYFSETQRNKGNFPGRFSGRQFSNSRSEMNVSTLELGDSALYLCASHPGTAIDEQFFGPGTRLTVL.

There are a few counts of this clonotype. The chain uses TRBV12-5 and TRBJ2-1; 8 bases align to TRBD2. The CDR3 sequence is 15 residues long. The germline CDR1 and CDR2 sequences are LGHNT and FRNRAP. Trimming took 8 bases from V and 7 from J; bases not matched to a gene: 13. CDR3 coding DNA: TGTGCTAGTAAGAAGGGACTAGTGGGGGGGAATGAGCAGTTCTTC. Amino acids: CASKKGLVGGNEQFF.

This clonotype was counted between two and nine times. This CDR3 is CASSPVGGGQGDTQYF. In DNA form, the CDR3 reads TGTGCCAGCAGCCCTGTCGGCGGGGGCCAGGGAGATACGCAGTATTTT. The genes are TRBV7-9 and TRBJ2-3, with a tentative D call TRBD2 (7 bases). This CDR3 comprises 16 residues. The V end lost 5 bases, the J end lost 5 bases, and 20 bases lay between the germline ends. Germline CDR1 SEHNR, CDR2 FQNEAQ (reference sequence).

The rearrangement uses TRBV4-3 and TRBJ2-5; 8 nucleotides align to TRBD1. With 2 bases clipped from V and 4 bases from J, the junction kept 6 bases outside the gene matches. The CDR3 extends over 15 amino acids. CDR1 LGHNA and CDR2 YSLEER come from the germline V gene. The CDR3 DNA follows: TGCGCCAGCAGCCAACGGGGACAGGCTTTAGAGACCCAGTACTTC. This gives the protein CASSQRGQALETQYF.